The 28 T cell receptor beta chains listed next were all sequenced from one sample in a study of CD8+ T cells in alopecia areata. RNA, once extracted, was reverse transcribed into cDNA for use as the sequencing template. Data came from immunoSEQ multiplex PCR; TCRdb stores just in-frame clones and leaves some out. The table records tens of thousands of clones, about nine tenths of them present only once. Treatment of the sample: oral pan-JAK inhibitor, 5-10 mg twice daily. Sequenced here: CD8+ T cells sorted from blood, sampled at week 24, from a patient treated with tofacitinib. These receptors were taken from a human donor with alopecia areata.

The V gene is TRBV28, the J gene TRBJ2-7, with a tentative D call TRBD1 (6 bases). In germline, CDR1 is MDHEN, CDR2 SYDVKM. This CDR3 is built from 13 residues. Trimming took off 6 bases at V and 0 bases at J, with 9 bases between the two ends. CDR3 region: CASSTGYSYEQYF. As DNA, the CDR3 is TGTGCCAGCAGCACAGGGTACTCCTACGAGCAGTACTTC.

The chain carries TRBV28 and TRBJ2-3; 8 nucleotides line up with TRBD2. Germline V gives CDR1 MDHEN, CDR2 SYDVKM. CDR3 length: 20 amino acids. Trimming cost V 4 bases and J 2 bases; bases outside gene matches: 20. CDR3 nucleotides: TGTGCCAGCAGTTCTCGTATTCGTAATGGACAGCGGGGGAACACAGATACGCAGTATTTT. This codes for CASSSRIRNGQRGNTDTQYF.

The V call is TRBV2, the J call TRBJ2-1, with 7 bases lining up with TRBD2. CDR1 is SNHLY and CDR2 is FYNNEI in the germline V gene. The CDR3 covers 20 residues. The trim removed 0 bases at V and 3 bases at J, leaving 17 bases unmatched. This chain's CDR3 is CASSEALSISRGDNYNEQFF. DNA of the CDR3: TGTGCCAGCAGTGAAGCGCTTAGTATCTCTCGGGGGGATAACTACAATGAGCAGTTCTTC.

The chain couples TRBV10-3 to TRBJ2-7, with D possibly being TRBD2 (5 bases). Trimming took 0 bases from V and 3 from J, leaving 9 bases between them. Germline V CDR1 and CDR2: ENHRY, SYGVKD. The length of the CDR3 is 14 residues. The CDR3 DNA reads TGTGCCATCAGTGAGTCGGTCGGGGACTACGAGCAGTACTTC. As protein: CAISESVGDYEQYF.

This chain uses TRBV27 with TRBJ2-7; TRBD1 matches at 11 bases. This CDR3 spans 15 amino acids. J gave up 2 bases and V 3 bases, and 3 bases lay outside the gene matches. Per the germline V gene, CDR1 is MNHEY and CDR2 is SMNVEV (reference sequence). The CDR3 region has the DNA TGTGCCAGCAGTTTTGGGACAGGGGGGGCCTACGAGCAGTACTTC. Translating gives CASSFGTGGAYEQYF.

The chain carries TRBV6-1 and TRBJ2-3; 9 bases fit TRBD2. This CDR3 comprises 17 residues. The V gene end was trimmed by 3 bases and the J gene end by 2 bases; junction bases not matched to a gene: 9. Per germline, CDR1 MNHNS and CDR2 SASEGT. The CDR3 DNA is TGTGCCAGCAGTGAGTTCCTCCCTAGCGGGGACACAGATACGCAGTATTTT. It translates to CASSEFLPSGDTDTQYF.

The CDR3 region has the DNA TGTGCCAGCAGCTTAGTCCAGGATGAAAACATTCAGTACTTC. Protein sequence: CASSLVQDENIQYF. The chain is built from TRBV7-9 and TRBJ2-4; D is ambiguous. V lost 1 base and J 5 bases, leaving 9 bases between the germline ends. The CDR3 length is 14 residues. Germline V lookup: CDR1 SEHNR, CDR2 FQNEAQ (reference sequence).

J is TRBJ2-2 and V is TRBV29-1, with TRBD2 matching over 11 bases. CDR3 size: 17 residues. Trimming removed 0 bases from V and 5 bases from J; junction bases left unmatched: 8. Germline V CDR1 and CDR2: SQVTM, ANQGSEA. The CDR3 protein is CSVEDGTSGGPTGELFF. DNA of the CDR3: TGCAGCGTTGAAGATGGAACTAGCGGGGGCCCGACCGGGGAGCTGTTTTTT.

The chain uses TRBV15 and TRBJ2-1; D is undetermined. This CDR3 region has 15 residues. V lost 5 bases, J lost 0 bases, and 11 bases lay in between. The germline V gene has CDR1 LNHNV and CDR2 YYDKDF (reference sequence). The CDR3 DNA sequence: TGTGCCACCAGCTTCGGAAGGGTCTCCTACAATGAGCAGTTCTTC. It translates to CATSFGRVSYNEQFF.

The rearrangement uses TRBV5-1 and TRBJ2-1; D perhaps matches TRBD2 (7 bases). CDR1 is SGHRS, CDR2 YFSETQ, per germline. The CDR3 extends over 15 amino acids. Trimming removed 0 bases at V and 8 bases at J, with 15 bases between. The CDR3: CASSLGVAGADEQFF. DNA for the CDR3: TGCGCCAGCAGCTTGGGGGTGGCGGGGGCGGATGAGCAGTTCTTC.

This clone was recorded once. V usage is TRBV14 and J usage is TRBJ2-7; 7 nucleotides agree with TRBD1. Germline-derived CDR1 and CDR2 are SGHDN and FVKESK. The CDR3 has 12 residues. V shed 8 bases, J shed 0 bases, and the junction held 1 base outside the gene matches. The chain's CDR3 is CASGDSSYEQYF. DNA for the CDR3: TGTGCCAGCGGGGACAGCTCCTACGAGCAGTACTTC.

The chain combines TRBV28 with TRBJ2-5, with D possibly being TRBD1 or TRBD2 (6 bases each). This CDR3 is built from 14 residues. Germline V CDR1 and CDR2: MDHEN, SYDVKM. Trimming shortened V by 2 bases and J by 4 bases, and 11 bases separated the two germline ends. The CDR3 DNA follows: TGTGCCAGCAGTTTAAACAAGGGGGGAGAGACCCAGTACTTC. As protein: CASSLNKGGETQYF. Looking up the rest from reference TRBV28 and TRBJ2-5 gives the full variable domain: DVKVTQSSRYLVKRTGEKVFLECVQDMDHENMFWYRQDPGLGLRLIYFSYDVKMKEKGDIPEGYSVSREKKERFSLILESASTNQTSMYLCASSLNKGGETQYFGPGTRLLVL.

The V and J genes are TRBV2 and TRBJ2-2; 8 bases agree with TRBD1. The trim removed 7 bases at V and 3 bases at J, leaving 1 base unmatched. CDR3 length: 13 residues. Per the germline V gene, CDR1 is SNHLY and CDR2 is FYNNEI. The CDR3 sequence is CASTGGDTGELFF. DNA of the CDR3: TGTGCCAGCACAGGGGGCGACACCGGGGAGCTGTTTTTT.

This sequence joins TRBV2 and TRBJ2-7; D may correspond to TRBD1 or TRBD2 (6 bases each). CDR3 length equals 15 residues. CDR1 is SNHLY and CDR2 is FYNNEI in the germline V gene. V was trimmed by 3 bases and J by 2 bases, leaving 14 bases between them. The CDR3 loop is CASSDPRGPPYEQYF. Written as DNA, the CDR3 is TGTGCCAGCAGTGATCCCCGGGGGCCACCCTACGAGCAGTACTTC.

The rearrangement uses TRBV7-9 and TRBJ2-1; no firm D call. The CDR3 sequence is 11 residues long. CDR1 and CDR2 (germline): SEHNR, FQNEAQ (reference sequence). Deletions cut 5 bases from V and 9 bases from J, with 8 bases between. The CDR3 nucleotides read TGTGCCAGCAGCAATGAGCCTGAGCAGTTCTTC. It translates to CASSNEPEQFF.

Of note for this clone: In the same sample, other DNA sequences code for this CDR3. The J gene is TRBJ2-1, the V gene TRBV27; TRBD1 or TRBD2 may be the D gene (5 bases each). Trimming stripped 2 bases from V and 0 bases from J, with 5 bases between. This CDR3 has 14 amino acids. Germline V gives CDR1 MNHEY, CDR2 SMNVEV (reference sequence). CDR3 residues: CASSLGGSYNEQFF. The CDR3 DNA reads TGTGCCAGCAGTTTAGGGGGCTCCTACAATGAGCAGTTCTTC.

The chain recombines TRBV10-3 with TRBJ2-1; D is uncertain. Trimming left V 2 bases short and J 4 bases short, with 6 bases between. The CDR3 covers 13 residues. CDR1 and CDR2 (germline): ENHRY, SYGVKD. The CDR3 loop is CAISESSYNEQFF. CDR3 DNA: TGTGCCATCAGTGAGAGTAGTTACAATGAGCAGTTCTTC.

This clone was detected once. V usage is TRBV11-1 and J usage is TRBJ2-3; TRBD2 matches 7 bases. Germline V gene lookup returns CDR1 SGHAT and CDR2 FQDESV (reference sequence). Trimming cost V 4 bases and J 6 bases; bases outside gene matches: 19. The CDR3 sequence is 18 residues long. The CDR3 sequence: CASSSNPLAVVSDDTQYF. The CDR3 DNA follows: TGTGCCAGCAGCTCGAACCCGCTAGCGGTCGTTTCCGACGATACGCAGTATTTT.

The chain employs TRBV7-2 and TRBJ1-1; possible D gene TRBD1, 5 bases. V was clipped by 3 bases and J by 12 bases, with 17 bases between them. The CDR3 consists of 13 residues. Germline assignment: CDR1 SGHTA and CDR2 FQGNSA. The DNA for the CDR3 is TGTGCCAGCAGCTTGGACCCTGGGACGGCGTCTTTCTTT. Translated: CASSLDPGTASFF.

The chain links TRBV4-1 to TRBJ1-1, with a weak D call TRBD1 (5 bases). The CDR3 covers 17 residues. The V end lost 0 bases, the J end lost 3 bases, and 17 bases lay between the germline ends. Germline V gives CDR1 MGHRA, CDR2 YSYEKL. DNA of the CDR3: TGCGCCAGCAGCCAAGAAGGGGTTCGGCTTGGGGACACTGAAGCTTTCTTT. It codes for CASSQEGVRLGDTEAFF.

CDR3 sequence: CASSWNYNEQFF. As DNA, the CDR3 is TGTGCCAGCAGTTGGAACTACAATGAGCAGTTCTTC. The chain is built from TRBV28 and TRBJ2-1; D is unresolved. The CDR3 extends over 12 amino acids. Between the trimmed V and J ends, which lost 4 bases and 3 bases, there was a span of 4 bases. Germline loops: CDR1 MDHEN, CDR2 SYDVKM.

The chain employs TRBV7-2 and TRBJ2-1; either TRBD1 or TRBD2 may supply D (5 bases each). The germline gives CDR1 SGHTA, CDR2 FQGNSA. This CDR3 region has 12 residues. Trimming left V 4 bases short and J 7 bases short, with 8 bases between. The CDR3 region is CASSWGINEQFF. CDR3 nucleotide sequence: TGTGCCAGCAGCTGGGGGATTAATGAGCAGTTCTTC.

The rearrangement links TRBV30 to TRBJ2-1; 11 bases agree with TRBD2. CDR3 size: 15 residues. The germline gives CDR1 GTSNPN, CDR2 SVGIG (reference sequence). Trimming at V came to 5 bases and at J to 4 bases, leaving 7 bases not matched to a gene. The CDR3 here is CAWGDGLAGYNEQFF. In DNA, the CDR3 is TGTGCCTGGGGGGACGGACTAGCGGGTTACAATGAGCAGTTCTTC.

This chain connects TRBV23-1 to TRBJ2-5, with D unresolved. TRBV23-1 is an ORF; its function is uncertain. The ends were cut back, 5 bases at V and 3 bases at J, with 7 bases in the middle. The CDR3 contains 12 residues. The CDR3 DNA reads TGCGCCAGCAGTTTCCAGAAAGAGACCCAGTACTTC. Its translation: CASSFQKETQYF.

This rearrangement joins TRBV29-1 to TRBJ2-7; D might be TRBD1 (6 bases). Trimming removed 7 bases from V and 1 base from J, with 20 bases in between. The CDR3 has 15 residues. Germline lookup yields CDR1 SQVTM and CDR2 ANQGSEA. The DNA of the CDR3 is TGCAGCGCAAAGGCTGGGCAGGGGCCTTCCTACGAGCAGTACTTC. Protein sequence: CSAKAGQGPSYEQYF.

This sequence joins TRBV19 and TRBJ2-1, with 7 bases aligning to TRBD2. Germline CDR1 and CDR2: LNHDA and SQIVND (reference sequence). The CDR3 sequence is 12 residues long. V dropped 4 bases and J dropped 12; count of bases not matched to a gene: 6. The CDR3 region has the DNA TGTGCCAGTAGTAACCTAGCGGCGGGGCAGTTCTTC. As protein: CASSNLAAGQFF. The full variable domain, rest sourced from reference TRBV19 and TRBJ2-1, is DGGITQSPKYLFRKEGQNVTLSCEQNLNHDAMYWYRQDPGQGLRLIYYSQIVNDFQKGDIAEGYSVSREKKESFPLTVTSAQKNPTAFYLCASSNLAAGQFFGPGTRLTVL.

This clone was detected only a few times. The chain is built from TRBV6-1 and TRBJ2-5, with unresolved D. Trimming removed 2 bases from V and 4 bases from J, with 14 bases in between. The CDR3 is made up of 15 amino acids. Germline CDR1 reads MNHNS; CDR2 reads SASEGT. The CDR3 is CASSELVRRGETQYF. The CDR3 nucleotides are TGTGCCAGCAGTGAATTGGTCCGAAGAGGAGAGACCCAGTACTTC.

CDR3 loop: CASSVFGLAAYNEQFF. CDR3 sequence (DNA): TGTGCCAGCAGCGTATTCGGACTAGCTGCCTACAATGAGCAGTTCTTC. The J gene is TRBJ2-1, the V gene TRBV7-9; 8 bases map to TRBD2. Germline V gives CDR1 SEHNR, CDR2 FQNEAQ (reference sequence). The CDR3 consists of 16 residues. V lost 5 bases, J lost 2 bases, and 8 bases stayed unmatched.